What follows are 19 T cell receptor beta chains derived from one specimen sequenced in a study of CD8+ T cells in alopecia areata. Reverse transcribed after extraction, RNA yielded cDNA as the sequencing template. TCRdb's table, derived via immunoSEQ multiplex PCR, lists solely in-frame clones and lacks some. The table records 150,000 to 200,000 clones, 64% of them present only once. Indicated treatment: oral pan-JAK inhibitor, 5-10 mg twice daily. This material consisted of CD4+ T cells sorted from blood, taken around week 49, from a patient treated with tofacitinib. These receptors all come from a human donor with alopecia areata.

The rearrangement uses TRBV7-2 and TRBJ2-5; D tentatively reads TRBD1 or TRBD2 (5 bases each). The closer fit of TRBJ2-7 to the DNA end suggests the J call may be wrong. The CDR3 runs 13 residues. The germline V gene has CDR1 SGHTA and CDR2 FQGNSA. In DNA, the CDR3 is TGTGCCAGCAGACTCCTGGGGGACTACGAGCAGTACTTC. It encodes CASRLLGDYEQYF.

The V and J genes are TRBV29-1 and TRBJ1-1, with 10 positions matching TRBD1. The V segment lost 8 bases and the J segment 4 bases; nucleotides outside the gene matches: 4. Germline CDR1 is SQVTM and CDR2 is ANQGSEA. The CDR3 runs 12 residues. The CDR3 sequence is CSSWDRGTEAFF. The CDR3 DNA sequence: TGCAGCTCCTGGGACAGGGGCACTGAAGCTTTCTTT.

The chain has TRBV7-9 and TRBJ2-5; D remains ambiguous. CDR1 is SEHNR and CDR2 is FQNEAQ in the germline V gene (reference sequence). V lost 1 base and J 5 bases, leaving 5 bases between the germline ends. This CDR3 contains 12 residues. CDR3 nucleotide sequence: TGTGCCAGCAGCTTAGGACTGGAGACCCAGTACTTC. This sequence encodes CASSLGLETQYF.

The chain has TRBV7-3 and TRBJ2-3; the D is unclear. Germline loops: CDR1 SGHTA, CDR2 FQGTGA. There are 16 residues in the CDR3. The ends were cut back, 5 bases at V and 0 bases at J, with 15 bases in the middle. This CDR3 reads CASSPTPIVSTDTQYF. The CDR3 DNA is TGTGCCAGCAGCCCTACACCGATCGTAAGCACAGATACGCAGTATTTT. The full variable domain, rest sourced from reference TRBV7-3 and TRBJ2-3, is GAGVSQTPSNKVTEKGKYVELRCDPISGHTALYWYRQSLGQGPEFLIYFQGTGAADDSGLPNDRFFAVRPEGSVSTLKIQRTERGDSAVYLCASSPTPIVSTDTQYFGPGTRLTVL.

The chain recombines TRBV5-1 with TRBJ1-2; D may be TRBD1 (6 bases). The CDR3 contains 14 residues. Germline V gene data show CDR1 as SGHRS and CDR2 as YFSETQ. V lost 2 bases and J 4 bases, leaving 12 bases between the germline ends. The CDR3 nucleotides read TGCGCCAGCAGCTTCGGGGACACCGTCTATGGCTACACCTTC. Its protein is CASSFGDTVYGYTF.

The table lists this clone with a few counts. This chain links TRBV2 with TRBJ2-4; 7 bases are a match to TRBD2. The CDR3 spans 16 residues. Germline CDR1 and CDR2: SNHLY and FYNNEI. The J segment lost 0 bases and the V segment lost 6 bases, leaving 8 bases of the junction unmatched. The DNA for the CDR3 is TGTGCCAGCAGAGCCGGCGGGGGACTAGCCAAAAACATTCAGTACTTC. This gives the protein CASRAGGGLAKNIQYF.

The genes are TRBV5-1 and TRBJ1-1; D is undetermined. The germline V gene has CDR1 SGHRS and CDR2 YFSETQ. With 3 bases removed from V and 0 bases from J, the gap between germline ends came to 18 bases. The CDR3 sequence is 17 residues long. CDR3 loop: CASSSVGGGFMNTEAFF. In DNA, the CDR3 is TGCGCCAGCAGCTCTGTAGGCGGAGGGTTCATGAACACTGAAGCTTTCTTT.

This chain connects TRBV6-5 to TRBJ2-7; no definite D call. Trimming removed 5 bases at V and 2 bases at J, with 16 bases between. Germline V gene data show CDR1 as MNHEY and CDR2 as SVGAGI. This CDR3 is 15 amino acids long. CDR3 sequence: CASSHGLLQTYEQYF. In DNA form, the CDR3 reads TGTGCCAGCAGTCATGGTCTGTTACAAACCTACGAGCAGTACTTC.

Only a few counts were recorded for this clone. The CDR3, as DNA: TGTGCCAGCAGTCCCTCGACAGGGGGCGGCTATGGCTACACCTTC. Protein: CASSPSTGGGYGYTF. The J gene is TRBJ1-2, the V gene TRBV2; 10 nucleotides align to TRBD1. V lost 5 bases, J lost 4 bases, and 7 bases stayed unmatched. This CDR3 region has 15 residues. CDR1 is SNHLY and CDR2 is FYNNEI in the germline V gene.

The rearrangement links TRBV4-3 to TRBJ1-2, with D hard to call. Germline V gene sequence: CDR1 LGHNA, CDR2 YSLEER. Trimming removed 0 bases at V and 0 bases at J, with 8 bases between. The CDR3 covers 15 residues. The CDR3 nucleotides are TGCGCCAGCAGCCAAGACTATAAAGCTAACTATGGCTACACCTTC. Its protein is CASSQDYKANYGYTF.

CDR3 nucleotide sequence: TGTGCCAGCAGAAACACTGCAATTGCCGGCTACACCTTC. It is translated as CASRNTAIAGYTF. The chain joins TRBV6-5 to TRBJ1-2; D is ambiguous. Germline V lookup: CDR1 MNHEY, CDR2 SVGAGI. The CDR3 covers 13 residues. V shed 6 bases and J shed 8 bases, with 16 bases lying between them.

The chain is built from TRBV29-1 and TRBJ1-1, with TRBD1 matching 7 bases. The germline V gene has CDR1 SQVTM and CDR2 ANQGSEA. V dropped 7 bases and J dropped 4; count of bases not matched to a gene: 6. The length of the CDR3 is 12 residues. CDR3 in amino acids: CSGVQGITEAFF. In DNA form, the CDR3 reads TGCAGCGGTGTACAGGGGATCACTGAAGCTTTCTTT.

This clone was detected only once. The gene calls are TRBV5-1 and TRBJ2-2; no firm D call. Trimming pared 0 bases from V and 3 bases from J, leaving 6 bases between. Germline V gene sequence: CDR1 SGHRS, CDR2 YFSETQ. The CDR3 contains 14 residues. The CDR3 DNA reads as TGCGCCAGCAGCTTGGCCAGAGACACCGGGGAGCTGTTTTTT. Translation: CASSLARDTGELFF.

The chain couples TRBV30 to TRBJ1-2; D gene unclear. The V and J ends lost 5 bases and 0 bases respectively, with 10 bases between them. The CDR3 loop spans 13 amino acids. Germline V gives CDR1 GTSNPN, CDR2 SVGIG (reference sequence). In DNA form, the CDR3 reads TGTGCCTGGGGGCAGCTGTCTAACTATGGCTACACCTTC. Protein: CAWGQLSNYGYTF.

J is TRBJ2-7 and V is TRBV18; 8 nucleotides match TRBD1. The germline V gene encodes CDR1 KGHSH and CDR2 LQKENI. The CDR3 is 15 amino acids. V dropped 0 bases and J dropped 4; count of bases not matched to a gene: 5. The CDR3 region has the DNA TGTGCCAGCTCACCACCGCACAGGGGGGAGTACGAGCAGTACTTC. Translated, it gives CASSPPHRGEYEQYF. The whole variable domain, filled in from reference TRBV18 and TRBJ2-7, reads NAGVMQNPRHLVRRRGQEARLRCSPMKGHSHVYWYRQLPEEGLKFMVYLQKENIIDESGMPKERFSAEFPKEGPSILRIQQVVRGDSAAYFCASSPPHRGEYEQYFGPGTRLTVT.

The chain has TRBV18 and TRBJ2-7; TRBD2 matches at 9 bases. Germline CDR1 is KGHSH and CDR2 is LQKENI. The J segment lost 7 bases and the V segment lost 4 bases, leaving 17 bases of the junction unmatched. This CDR3 has 17 residues. In DNA form, the CDR3 reads TGTGCCAGCTCACGGTCGGCCGGGGCAGGCCTAGCGGGAGAGCAGTACTTC. Protein: CASSRSAGAGLAGEQYF.

There are a few counts of this clone. V usage is TRBV7-2 and J usage is TRBJ2-5, with D possibly being TRBD1 (6 bases). The CDR3 totals 14 residues. Germline CDR1 SGHTA, CDR2 FQGNSA. Between the trimmed V and J ends, which lost 4 bases and 4 bases, there was a span of 13 bases. Here the CDR3 DNA reads TGTGCCAGCAGCTCTCAGGGGAGAGGAGAGACCCAGTACTTC. As protein: CASSSQGRGETQYF.

The V call is TRBV7-9, the J call TRBJ2-7, with a tentative D call TRBD1 (6 bases). The V gene lost 3 bases and the J gene lost 3 bases, with 9 bases spanning the gap. CDR1 is SEHNR, CDR2 FQNEAQ, per germline (reference sequence). This CDR3 is built from 13 residues. Here the CDR3 reads CASSFRDNYEQYF. Here the CDR3 DNA reads TGTGCCAGCAGCTTCAGGGACAACTACGAGCAGTACTTC.

V and J are TRBV4-3 and TRBJ2-2, with 8 bases lining up with TRBD2. In germline, CDR1 is LGHNA, CDR2 YSLEER. V shed 1 base and J 6 bases; nucleotides not matched to a gene: 10. The CDR3 runs 17 residues. The CDR3 spells CASSQAGTRFVAGELFF. The CDR3 DNA reads as TGCGCCAGCAGCCAAGCCGGGACTAGATTTGTGGCCGGGGAGCTGTTTTTT.